This entry concerns a single T cell receptor (beta chain). Sequencing was performed with immunoSEQ multiplex PCR; in TCRdb, only in-frame clones are kept and a portion is missing. The data show 55,000 or so clones, around 92% seen once. This sample was taken from a study of T cell changes during pregnancy in multiple sclerosis. The receptor comes from a female donor in good health, enrolled as a control in a pregnancy study. The starting material was CD4+ T cells from peripheral blood mononuclear cells, obtained after pregnancy.

CDR3 coding DNA: TGCGCCAGCAGCCACGCTGACAGGAACACCGGGGAGCTGTTTTTT. Translated, it gives CASSHADRNTGELFF. V gene TRBV4-3 combines with J gene TRBJ2-2; the D gene is possibly TRBD1 (5 bases). In germline, CDR1 is LGHNA, CDR2 YSLEER. The CDR3 runs to 15 residues. Trimming shortened V by 3 bases and J by 1 base, and 9 bases separated the two germline ends.